The present TCR beta chain was sequenced within a study of molecular identifiers for immune sequencing clone quantification. This clonotype was recorded at least ten times. This CDR3 contains 14 residues. CDR1 and CDR2 from the germline V gene are PRHDT and FYEKMQ (reference sequence). V was clipped by 0 bases and J by 7 bases, with 13 bases between them. TCRdb used MiXCR to reprocess the PCR reads, holding one entry per CDR3 protein. Among around 320,000 distinct CDR3 sequences, under 25% were seen once, and the ten largest hold 0.7% to 0.95%. The TCR was taken from a human donor in good health. Some libraries in this study had Jurkat cell RNA spiked in. Source material: naive CD8+ T cells from blood, with Jurkat cell RNA spiked in. The subset was: FACS-sorted CD8+CD4-CCR7+CD45RA+ naive T cells. The J gene is TRBJ2-7, the V gene TRBV13; D unclear. The CDR3 DNA sequence: TGTGCCAGCAGCTTAGGGGACCGGGTTGGAGAGCAGTACTTC. Protein sequence: CASSLGDRVGEQYF. Full variable domain (missing parts from reference TRBV13 and TRBJ2-7): AAGVIQSPRHLIKEKRETATLKCYPIPRHDTVYWYQQGPGQDPQFLISFYEKMQSDKGSIPDRFSAQQFSDYHSELNMSSLELGDSALYFCASSLGDRVGEQYFGPGTRLTVT.